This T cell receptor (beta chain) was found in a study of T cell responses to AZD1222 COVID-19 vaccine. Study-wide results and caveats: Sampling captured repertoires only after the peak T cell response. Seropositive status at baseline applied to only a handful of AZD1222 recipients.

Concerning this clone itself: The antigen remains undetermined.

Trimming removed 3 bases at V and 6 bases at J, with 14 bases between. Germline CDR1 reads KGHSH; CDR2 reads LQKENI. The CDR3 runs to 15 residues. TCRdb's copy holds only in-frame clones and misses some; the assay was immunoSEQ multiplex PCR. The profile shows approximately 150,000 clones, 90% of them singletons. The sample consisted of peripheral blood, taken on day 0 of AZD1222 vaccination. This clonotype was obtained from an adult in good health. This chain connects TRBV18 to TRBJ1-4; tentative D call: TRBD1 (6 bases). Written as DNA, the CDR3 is TGTGCCAGCTCACCGGCGGGGGCAAGTTATGAAAAACTGTTTTTT. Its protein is CASSPAGASYEKLFF.